Below are 12 T cell receptor beta chains sequenced from a single sample in a study of identical twins. MiXCR was run by TCRdb on the 5' RACE reads, yielding one entry per CDR3 protein. The sample records 150,000 or so distinct CDR3 sequences, 3% to 4.5% being singletons. Material: memory T cells sorted from blood. These receptors originate from a man between 18 and 29 years old in good health.

This clonotype was found many times. The CDR3 nucleotides are TGTGCCACCAGTGACGCACGGACTAGCCTGCAGACCCAGTACTTC. It is translated as CATSDARTSLQTQYF. The V gene is TRBV24-1, the J gene TRBJ2-5, with 8 bases fitting TRBD2. The V and J ends lost 4 bases and 6 bases, in that order; junction bases with no gene match: 9. Germline lookup yields CDR1 KGHDR and CDR2 SFDVKD. The CDR3 contains 15 residues.

This clonotype was seen at least ten times. The rearrangement joins TRBV5-1 to TRBJ2-1; D is possibly TRBD1 (5 bases). CDR3 length: 15 amino acids. Germline V gene data show CDR1 as SGHRS and CDR2 as YFSETQ. V dropped 0 bases and J dropped 6 bases, with 13 bases sitting between them. The CDR3 coding sequence is TGCGCCAGCAGCTTGGCCAAAGGGGATCCCAATGAGCAGTTCTTC. Amino acid sequence: CASSLAKGDPNEQFF.

To note about this clonotype: This may be a read error: a much more frequent sequence differs by one nucleotide. The final CDR3 position lacks the conserved phenylalanine or tryptophan, pointing to a likely read error. The chain links TRBV20-1 to TRBJ2-1; no reliable D call. Germline loops: CDR1 DFQATT, CDR2 SNEGSKA (reference sequence). This CDR3 comprises 11 residues. The CDR3 DNA is TGCAGGACGAAGGACTACAATGAGCAGTTCATC. It translates to CRTKDYNEQFI.

This chain connects TRBV20-1 to TRBJ2-7; 13 bases line up with TRBD2. Losses at the gene ends were 1 base for V and 2 bases for J; bases not matched to a gene: 2. Germline assignment: CDR1 DFQATT and CDR2 SNEGSKA (reference sequence). This CDR3 region has 15 residues. Written as DNA, the CDR3 is TGCAGTGCTAGAGCGACTAGCGGGAGGCCCTACGAGCAGTACGTC. It yields the protein CSARATSGRPYEQYV.

This clonotype was seen ten or more times. The V call is TRBV3-1, the J call TRBJ2-1, with TRBD2 matching 9 bases. Per the germline V gene, CDR1 is LGHDT and CDR2 is YNNKEL (reference sequence). CDR3 length: 15 amino acids. Trimming took 1 base from V and 9 from J; bases not matched to a gene: 7. CDR3 DNA sequence: TGTGCCAGCAGCCAAGCAACGCTAGCGGGGACTGAGCAGTTCTTC. Its translation is CASSQATLAGTEQFF.

The sample holds many counts of this clonotype. The chain employs TRBV6-1 and TRBJ2-1; TRBD2 matches at 10 bases. CDR3 size: 14 residues. The V gene's germline CDR1 is MNHNS and CDR2 SASEGT. The V segment lost 6 bases and the J segment 9 bases; nucleotides outside the gene matches: 8. The CDR3 region is CASRTSGSFFEQFF. Written as DNA, the CDR3 is TGTGCCAGCAGGACTAGCGGGTCTTTCTTTGAGCAGTTCTTC.

The table lists this clonotype with many counts. The J gene is TRBJ2-2, the V gene TRBV11-3, with 13 bases fitting TRBD2. The CDR3 length is 15 residues. Germline trimming cut 5 bases from V and 7 bases from J; bases unmatched to any gene: 4. Per the germline V gene, CDR1 is SGHNT and CDR2 is YENEEA. For the CDR3, the DNA is TGTGCCAGCAGCCGGACTAGCGGGAGCATCGGGGAGCTGTTTTTT. This codes for CASSRTSGSIGELFF.

At least ten counts were recorded for this clonotype. The chain employs TRBV10-3 and TRBJ2-1; 9 nucleotides match TRBD2. Looked up from germline, CDR1 is ENHRY and CDR2 is SYGVKD. J was trimmed by 8 bases and V by 4 bases; bases with no gene match: 15. This CDR3 comprises 17 residues. DNA for the CDR3: TGTGCCATCAGTGGGGATAAGCCGCGGGAGGGCGGCGATGAGCAGTTCTTC. Its translation is CAISGDKPREGGDEQFF.

This clonotype was recorded at least ten times. The chain uses TRBV10-1 and TRBJ2-3, with D tentatively TRBD2 (5 bases). The CDR3 has 14 residues. V lost 2 bases, J lost 2 bases, and 8 bases lay in between. Per the germline V gene, CDR1 is WNHNN and CDR2 is SYGVQD (reference sequence). CDR3 DNA: TGCGCCAGCAGTGAGCGAGGGAACACAGATACGCAGTATTTT. Encoded protein: CASSERGNTDTQYF.

This clonotype was seen at least ten times. The chain combines TRBV7-8 with TRBJ2-3; a possible D gene is TRBD1 (6 bases). V was clipped by 4 bases and J by 3 bases, with 11 bases between them. The CDR3 covers 14 residues. CDR1 SGHVS and CDR2 FQNEAQ come from the germline V gene. The CDR3 DNA is TGTGCCAGCAGCTCCCGGACAGAAACAGATACGCAGTATTTT. Its protein product is CASSSRTETDTQYF.

Many counts were recorded for this clonotype. The chain links TRBV7-2 to TRBJ1-6, with unresolved D. Germline V CDR1 and CDR2: SGHTA, FQGNSA. The V gene lost 5 bases and the J gene lost 10 bases, with 9 bases spanning the gap. The CDR3 sequence is 12 residues long. CDR3 region: CASSTRWSPLHF. The CDR3 nucleotides are TGTGCCAGCAGCACCAGGTGGTCACCCCTCCACTTT.

The rearrangement uses TRBV12-3 or TRBV12-4 and TRBJ1-1; maybe TRBD1 (5 bases). V shed 3 bases and J shed 2 bases, with 13 bases lying between them. The CDR3 runs to 15 residues. This CDR3 reads CASSLFDRTNTEAFF. Here the CDR3 DNA reads TGTGCCAGCAGTTTGTTTGACAGAACTAACACTGAAGCTTTCTTT.